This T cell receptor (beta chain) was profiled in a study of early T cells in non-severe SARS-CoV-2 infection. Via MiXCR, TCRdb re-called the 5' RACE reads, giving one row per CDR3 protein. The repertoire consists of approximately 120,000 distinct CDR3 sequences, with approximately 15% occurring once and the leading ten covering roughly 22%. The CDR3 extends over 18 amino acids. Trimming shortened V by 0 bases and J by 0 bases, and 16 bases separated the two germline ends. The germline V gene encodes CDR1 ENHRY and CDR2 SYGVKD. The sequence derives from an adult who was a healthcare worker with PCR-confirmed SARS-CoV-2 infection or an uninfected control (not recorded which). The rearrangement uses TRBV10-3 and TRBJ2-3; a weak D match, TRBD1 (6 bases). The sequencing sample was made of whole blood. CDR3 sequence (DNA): TGTGCCATCAGTGAGTCGGGTGGTCGGACAGCCAGCACAGATACGCAGTATTTT. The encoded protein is CAISESGGRTASTDTQYF.